The rows below give T cell receptor beta chains drawn from one sample of a study of OX40 agonist ivuxolimab in advanced cancers. Method: immunoSEQ multiplex PCR; TCRdb's copy keeps in-frame clones and lacks some. The sample has tens of thousands of clones, around 81% seen once; the top ten hold about 1.3%. The specimen comprised CD4+ or CD8+ T cells sorted from blood, sampled in a trial of the OX40 agonist ivuxolimab. The receptors stem from an adult with an advanced solid tumor such as melanoma, head and neck, liver or kidney cancer. Each CDR3 is given with its conserved first and last residue. D genes are given only for firm matches. Not every row has a clone size; where given, it reads once, few, many or a size class.

DNA,CDR3,size,V,D,J
TGTGCCAGCAGCTCGACCACGTCTTACAATGAGCAGTTCTTC,CASSSTTSYNEQFF,NA,TRBV5-4,NA,TRBJ2-1
TGTGCCAGCAGTTCCGGACATCACCAAGAGACCCAGTACTTC,CASSSGHHQETQYF,NA,TRBV9,NA,TRBJ2-5
TGTGCCAGCAGTCCCGGGACGAACACCGGGGAGCTGTTTTTT,CASSPGTNTGELFF,NA,TRBV28,NA,TRBJ2-2
TGTGCCAGCAGGGACGAACGGAGCACAGATACGCAGTATTTT,CASRDERSTDTQYF,NA,TRBV28,NA,TRBJ2-3
TGTGCCAGCAGCCGGGGGGTCACAGGGGGCCGAGAGACCCAGTACTTC,CASSRGVTGGRETQYF,NA,TRBV11-2,TRBD1,TRBJ2-5
TGTGCCAGCAGCGCCTTGGGCACCGGGGAGCTGTTTTTT,CASSALGTGELFF,NA,TRBV9,NA,TRBJ2-2
TGTGCCAGCTCACCGCGCTCCGACGAGCAGTACTTC,CASSPRSDEQYF,few,TRBV18,NA,TRBJ2-7
TGTGCTAGCAGCTATCTAGTCGACACCGGGGAGCTGTTTTTT,CASSYLVDTGELFF,NA,TRBV7-7,NA,TRBJ2-2
TGTGCCACCAGCCGGGAGCCTTTCACAGATACGCAGTATTTT,CATSREPFTDTQYF,NA,TRBV15,NA,TRBJ2-3
TGTGCCAGCAGTGGAGTGGGCCAGCCGGGTGAAAAACTGTTTTTT,CASSGVGQPGEKLFF,NA,TRBV2,NA,TRBJ1-4
TGTGCCAGCAGCTTAGGGGGCGCCAAAAACATTCAGTACTTC,CASSLGGAKNIQYF,few,TRBV7-6,NA,TRBJ2-4
TGTGCCAGCAGCTTGGTATTAGGGTTGGGTGAAAAACTGTTTTTT,CASSLVLGLGEKLFF,NA,TRBV5-8,NA,TRBJ1-4
TGTGCCAGTCTGCGACAGGGAAGGGGGGAGCAGTACTTC,CASLRQGRGEQYF,NA,TRBV6-1,TRBD1,TRBJ2-7
TGTGCCAGCTCACCAGGCATAGGGGTCAATCAGCCCCAGCATTTT,CASSPGIGVNQPQHF,once,TRBV18,NA,TRBJ1-5
TGTGCCAGCAGCCTACACTACAGACAGGGGCCGAATTCACCCCTCCACTTT,CASSLHYRQGPNSPLHF,NA,TRBV5-4,TRBD1,TRBJ1-6
TGTGCCGGAGGGTTTCATGGGGCCAACGTCCTGACTTTC,CAGGFHGANVLTF,NA,TRBV6-1,NA,TRBJ2-6
TGTGCCAGCAGCTTGGGGGGTCTCTCCTACGAGCAGTACTTC,CASSLGGLSYEQYF,NA,TRBV5-6,NA,TRBJ2-7
TGTGCCAGCAGCCGGTGGGGTTCCCAAGAGACCCAGTACTTC,CASSRWGSQETQYF,NA,TRBV5-6,NA,TRBJ2-5
TGTGCCAGCCACCTCAGGGGGGGCTTTGCGGCAGAGACCCAGTACTTC,CASHLRGGFAAETQYF,NA,TRBV5-6,NA,TRBJ2-5
TGTGCCAGCAGTGTTACCGACCTCGGCGAGCAGTACTTC,CASSVTDLGEQYF,NA,TRBV2,NA,TRBJ2-7
TGTGCCAGCTCACCACCTTTAGGGGGCTACACCTTC,CASSPPLGGYTF,NA,TRBV18,NA,TRBJ1-2
TGCGCCAGCGGGGACCCTAGGAGCTCCTACGAGCAGTACTTC,CASGDPRSSYEQYF,NA,TRBV5-1,NA,TRBJ2-7
TGTGCCAGACTAACGGCCGTTGACGCTTTCTTT,CARLTAVDAFF,NA,TRBV30,NA,TRBJ1-1
TGCAGTGACTATTTCTTGAGCGCCCCGGAGGTGAACACTGAAGCTTTCTTT,CSDYFLSAPEVNTEAFF,NA,TRBV29-1,NA,TRBJ1-1
TGTGCCAGCAGCTTGGTGGGGACCAGCTACGAGCAGTACTTC,CASSLVGTSYEQYF,NA,TRBV5-8,NA,TRBJ2-7
TGTGCCAGCAACCTGAGCACAGATACGCAGTATTTT,CASNLSTDTQYF,NA,TRBV6-1,NA,TRBJ2-3
TGTGCCAGCAGCTTGGTGAAACATGGCTACACCTTC,CASSLVKHGYTF,NA,TRBV5-4,NA,TRBJ1-2
TGTGCCAGCAGCTTATTGCGGGGAAGAACCTACAATGAGCAGTTCTTC,CASSLLRGRTYNEQFF,NA,TRBV11-2,NA,TRBJ2-1
TGTGCCAGCAGCTCCAGGACAGCTGCCTACGAGCAGTACTTC,CASSSRTAAYEQYF,NA,TRBV7-2,NA,TRBJ2-7
TGTGCCAGCAGACCTACGGGACTGAGCACAGATACGCAGTATTTT,CASRPTGLSTDTQYF,NA,TRBV7-2,NA,TRBJ2-3
TGTGCCAGCACGGACAGGGCCAATTCACCCCTCCACTTT,CASTDRANSPLHF,NA,TRBV7-6,TRBD1,TRBJ1-6